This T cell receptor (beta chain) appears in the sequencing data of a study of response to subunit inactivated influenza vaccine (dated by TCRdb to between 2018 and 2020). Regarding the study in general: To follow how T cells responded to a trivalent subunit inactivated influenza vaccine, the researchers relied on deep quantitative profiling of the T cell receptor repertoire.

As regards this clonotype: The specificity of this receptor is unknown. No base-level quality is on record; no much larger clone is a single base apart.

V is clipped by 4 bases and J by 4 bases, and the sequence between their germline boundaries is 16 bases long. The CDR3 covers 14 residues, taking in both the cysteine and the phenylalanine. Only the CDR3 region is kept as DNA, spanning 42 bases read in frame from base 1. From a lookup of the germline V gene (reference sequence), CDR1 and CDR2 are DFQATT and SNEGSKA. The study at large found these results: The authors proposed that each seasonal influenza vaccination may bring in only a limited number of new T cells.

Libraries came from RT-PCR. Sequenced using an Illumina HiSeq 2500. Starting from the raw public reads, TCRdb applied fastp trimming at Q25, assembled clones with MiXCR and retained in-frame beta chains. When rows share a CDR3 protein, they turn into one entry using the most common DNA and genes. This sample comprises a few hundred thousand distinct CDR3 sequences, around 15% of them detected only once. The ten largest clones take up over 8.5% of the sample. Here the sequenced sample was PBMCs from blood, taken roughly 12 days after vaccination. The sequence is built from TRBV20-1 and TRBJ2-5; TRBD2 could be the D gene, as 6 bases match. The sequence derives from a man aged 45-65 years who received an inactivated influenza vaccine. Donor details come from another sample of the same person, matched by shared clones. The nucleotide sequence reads TGCAGTGCTAATCTCCCGCCCGGGGGAGAGACCCAGTACTTC. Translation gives CSANLPPGGETQYF.